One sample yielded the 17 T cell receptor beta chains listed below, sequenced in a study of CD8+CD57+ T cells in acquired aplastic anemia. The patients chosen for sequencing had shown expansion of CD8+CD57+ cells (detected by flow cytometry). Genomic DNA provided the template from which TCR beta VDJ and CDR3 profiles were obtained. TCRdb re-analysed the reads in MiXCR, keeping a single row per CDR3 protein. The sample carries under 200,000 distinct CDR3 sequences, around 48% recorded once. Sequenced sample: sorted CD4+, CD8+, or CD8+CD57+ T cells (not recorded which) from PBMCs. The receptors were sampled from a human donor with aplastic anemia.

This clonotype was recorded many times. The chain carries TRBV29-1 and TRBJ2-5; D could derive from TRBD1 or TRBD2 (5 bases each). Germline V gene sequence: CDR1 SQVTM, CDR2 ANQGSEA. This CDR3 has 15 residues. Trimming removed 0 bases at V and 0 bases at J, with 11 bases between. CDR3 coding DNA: TGCAGCGTTGAAGACGGGACCGAGTACCAAGAGACCCAGTACTTC. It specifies CSVEDGTEYQETQYF. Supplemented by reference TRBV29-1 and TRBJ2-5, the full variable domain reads SAVISQKPSRDICQRGTSLTIQCQVDSQVTMMFWYRQQPGQSLTLIATANQGSEATYESGFVIDKFPISRPNLTFSTLTVSNMSPEDSSIYLCSVEDGTEYQETQYFGPGTRLLVL.

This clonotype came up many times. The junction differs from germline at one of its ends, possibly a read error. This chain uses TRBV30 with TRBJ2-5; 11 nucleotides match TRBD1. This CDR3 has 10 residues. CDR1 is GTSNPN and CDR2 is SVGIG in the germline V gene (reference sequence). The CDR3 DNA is TGTGCCTGGAAGGGGACAGGGGGGAACTTC. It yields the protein CAWKGTGGNF.

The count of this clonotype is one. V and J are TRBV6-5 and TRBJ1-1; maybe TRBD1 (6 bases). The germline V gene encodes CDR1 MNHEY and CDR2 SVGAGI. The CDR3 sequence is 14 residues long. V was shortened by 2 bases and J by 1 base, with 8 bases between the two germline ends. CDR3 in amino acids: CASSYAGANTEAFF. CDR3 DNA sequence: TGTGCCAGCAGTTACGCAGGGGCGAACACTGAAGCTTTCTTT.

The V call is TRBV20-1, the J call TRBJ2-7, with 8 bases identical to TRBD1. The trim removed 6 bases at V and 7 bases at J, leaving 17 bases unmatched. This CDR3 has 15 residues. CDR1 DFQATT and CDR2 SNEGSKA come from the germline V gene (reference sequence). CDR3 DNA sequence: TGCAGTGCCCTCGCCAAGGACAGGGCTTCGTGGGAGCAGTACTTC. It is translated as CSALAKDRASWEQYF.

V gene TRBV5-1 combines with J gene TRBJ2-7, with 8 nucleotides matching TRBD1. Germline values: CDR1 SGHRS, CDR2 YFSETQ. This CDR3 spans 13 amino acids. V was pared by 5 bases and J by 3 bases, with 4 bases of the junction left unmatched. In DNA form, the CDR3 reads TGCGCCAGCAGAGGGACAGGACGCTACGAGCAGTACTTC. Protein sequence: CASRGTGRYEQYF.

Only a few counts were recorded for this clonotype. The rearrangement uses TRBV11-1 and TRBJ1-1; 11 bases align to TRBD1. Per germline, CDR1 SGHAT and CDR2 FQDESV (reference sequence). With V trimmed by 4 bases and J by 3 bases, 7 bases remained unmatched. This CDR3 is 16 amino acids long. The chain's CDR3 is CASSSVPGQGDTEAFF. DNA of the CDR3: TGTGCCAGCAGCTCGGTACCGGGACAGGGGGACACTGAAGCTTTCTTT.

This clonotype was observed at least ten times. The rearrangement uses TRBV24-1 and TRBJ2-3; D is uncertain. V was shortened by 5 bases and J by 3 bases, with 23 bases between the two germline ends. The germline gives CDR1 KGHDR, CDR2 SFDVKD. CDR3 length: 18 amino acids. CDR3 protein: CATSASSRMIVGTDTQYF. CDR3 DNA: TGTGCCACCAGTGCTTCGTCGAGAATGATAGTCGGAACAGATACGCAGTATTTT.

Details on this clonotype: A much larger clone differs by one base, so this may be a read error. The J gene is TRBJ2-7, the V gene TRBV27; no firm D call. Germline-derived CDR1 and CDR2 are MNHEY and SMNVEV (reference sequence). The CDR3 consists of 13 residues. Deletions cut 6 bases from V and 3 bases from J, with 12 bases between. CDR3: CASRLASHYEQYF. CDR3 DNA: TGTGCCAGCAGACTGGCAAGCCACTACGAGCAGTACTTC.

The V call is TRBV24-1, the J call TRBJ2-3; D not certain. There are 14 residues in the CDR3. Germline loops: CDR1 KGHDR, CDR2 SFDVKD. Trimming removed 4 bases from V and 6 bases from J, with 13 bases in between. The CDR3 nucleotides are TGTGCCACCAGTGAGGTCGGTGTTACCGATACGCAGTATTTT. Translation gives CATSEVGVTDTQYF.

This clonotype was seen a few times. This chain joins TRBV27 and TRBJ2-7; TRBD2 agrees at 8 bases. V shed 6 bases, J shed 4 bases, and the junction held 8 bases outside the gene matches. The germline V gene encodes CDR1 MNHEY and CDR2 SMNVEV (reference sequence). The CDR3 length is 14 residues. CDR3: CASSLSGKGYEQYF. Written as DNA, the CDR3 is TGTGCCAGCAGCCTTAGCGGGAAGGGGTACGAGCAGTACTTC.

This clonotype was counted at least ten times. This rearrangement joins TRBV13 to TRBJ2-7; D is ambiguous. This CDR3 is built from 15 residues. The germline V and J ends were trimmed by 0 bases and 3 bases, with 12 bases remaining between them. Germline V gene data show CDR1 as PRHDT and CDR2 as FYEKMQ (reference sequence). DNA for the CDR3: TGTGCCAGCAGCTTAGGGGCACTATCGGGCTACGAGCAGTACTTC. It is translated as CASSLGALSGYEQYF. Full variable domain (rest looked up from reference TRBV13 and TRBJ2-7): AAGVIQSPRHLIKEKRETATLKCYPIPRHDTVYWYQQGPGQDPQFLISFYEKMQSDKGSIPDRFSAQQFSDYHSELNMSSLELGDSALYFCASSLGALSGYEQYFGPGTRLTVT.

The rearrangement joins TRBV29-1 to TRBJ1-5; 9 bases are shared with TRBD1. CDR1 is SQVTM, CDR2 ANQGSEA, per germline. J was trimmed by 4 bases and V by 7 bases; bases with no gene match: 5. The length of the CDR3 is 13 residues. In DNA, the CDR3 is TGCAGCGCCGCCGGGACAGGGAATCAGCCCCAGCATTTT. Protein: CSAAGTGNQPQHF.

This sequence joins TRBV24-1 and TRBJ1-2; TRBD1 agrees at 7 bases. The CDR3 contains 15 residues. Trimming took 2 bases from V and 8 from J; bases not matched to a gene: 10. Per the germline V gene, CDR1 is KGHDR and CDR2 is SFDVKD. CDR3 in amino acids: CATSDSTGHDHGYTF. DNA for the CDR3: TGTGCCACCAGTGATTCGACAGGGCACGACCACGGCTACACCTTC.

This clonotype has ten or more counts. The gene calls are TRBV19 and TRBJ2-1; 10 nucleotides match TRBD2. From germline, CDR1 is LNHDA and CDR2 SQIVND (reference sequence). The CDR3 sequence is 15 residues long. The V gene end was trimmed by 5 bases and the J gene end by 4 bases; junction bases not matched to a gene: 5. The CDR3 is CASSSGLAAYNEQFF. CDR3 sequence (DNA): TGTGCCAGTAGTTCCGGACTAGCGGCTTACAATGAGCAGTTCTTC. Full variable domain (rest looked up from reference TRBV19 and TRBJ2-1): DGGITQSPKYLFRKEGQNVTLSCEQNLNHDAMYWYRQDPGQGLRLIYYSQIVNDFQKGDIAEGYSVSREKKESFPLTVTSAQKNPTAFYLCASSSGLAAYNEQFFGPGTRLTVL.

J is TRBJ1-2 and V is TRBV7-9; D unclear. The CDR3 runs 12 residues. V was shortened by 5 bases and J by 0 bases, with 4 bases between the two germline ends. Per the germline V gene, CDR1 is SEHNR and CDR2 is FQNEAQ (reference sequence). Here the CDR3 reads CASSNSNYGYTF. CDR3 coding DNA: TGTGCCAGCAGCAATTCTAACTATGGCTACACCTTC.

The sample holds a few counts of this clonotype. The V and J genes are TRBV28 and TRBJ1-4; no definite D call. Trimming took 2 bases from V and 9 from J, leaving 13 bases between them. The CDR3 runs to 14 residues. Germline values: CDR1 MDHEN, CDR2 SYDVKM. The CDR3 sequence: CASSLVKPYQKLFF. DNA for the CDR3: TGTGCCAGCAGTTTAGTGAAACCTTACCAAAAACTGTTTTTT.

The CDR3 reads CASSPGEVSPLHF. The CDR3 DNA reads TGTGCCAGCAGCCCAGGGGAGGTGTCACCCCTCCACTTT. V gene TRBV9 combines with J gene TRBJ1-6, with D perhaps matching TRBD1 (6 bases). CDR1 is SGDLS and CDR2 is YYNGEE in the germline V gene. CDR3 length: 13 amino acids. Trimming took 4 bases from V and 10 from J, leaving 12 bases between them. Combining the CDR3 with reference TRBV9 and TRBJ1-6 gives the whole variable domain DSGVTQTPKHLITATGQRVTLRCSPRSGDLSVYWYQQSLDQGLQFLIQYYNGEERAKGNILERFSAQQFPDLHSELNLSSLELGDSALYFCASSPGEVSPLHFGNGTRLTVT.